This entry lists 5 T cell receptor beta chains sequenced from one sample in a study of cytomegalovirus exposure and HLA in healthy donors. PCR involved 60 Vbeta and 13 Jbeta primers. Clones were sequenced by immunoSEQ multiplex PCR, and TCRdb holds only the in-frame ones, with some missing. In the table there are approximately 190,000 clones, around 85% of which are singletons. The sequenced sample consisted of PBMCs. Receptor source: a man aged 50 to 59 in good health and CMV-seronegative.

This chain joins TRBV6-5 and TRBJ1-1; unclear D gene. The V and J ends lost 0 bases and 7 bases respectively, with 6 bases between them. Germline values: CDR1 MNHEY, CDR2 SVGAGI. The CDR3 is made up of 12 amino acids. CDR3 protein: CASSYSGSEAFF. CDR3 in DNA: TGTGCCAGCAGTTACTCAGGGAGTGAAGCTTTCTTT.

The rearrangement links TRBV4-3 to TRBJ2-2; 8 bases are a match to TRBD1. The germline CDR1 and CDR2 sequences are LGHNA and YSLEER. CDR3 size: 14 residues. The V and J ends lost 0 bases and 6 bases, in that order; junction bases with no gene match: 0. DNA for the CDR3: TGCGCCAGCAGCCAAGAACAGGGGGCCGGGGAGCTGTTTTTT. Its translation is CASSQEQGAGELFF.

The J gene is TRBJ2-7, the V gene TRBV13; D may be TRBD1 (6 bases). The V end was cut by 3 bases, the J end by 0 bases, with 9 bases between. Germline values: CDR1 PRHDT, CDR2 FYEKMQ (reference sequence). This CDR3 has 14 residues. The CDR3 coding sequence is TGTGCCAGCAGCTTCCGGGACATCTCCTACGAGCAGTACTTC. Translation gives CASSFRDISYEQYF.

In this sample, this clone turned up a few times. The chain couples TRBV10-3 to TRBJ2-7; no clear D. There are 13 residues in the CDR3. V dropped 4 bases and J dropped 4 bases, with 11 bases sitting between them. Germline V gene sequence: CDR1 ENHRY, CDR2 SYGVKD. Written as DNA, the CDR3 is TGTGCCATCAGTGGACAAACAGAATACGAGCAGTACTTC. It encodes CAISGQTEYEQYF.

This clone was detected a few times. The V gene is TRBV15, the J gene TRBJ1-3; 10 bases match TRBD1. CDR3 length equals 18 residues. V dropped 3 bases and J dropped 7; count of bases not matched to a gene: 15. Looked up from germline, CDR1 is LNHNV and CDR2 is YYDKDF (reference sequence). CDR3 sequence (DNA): TGTGCCACCAGCAGTGAGGGACAGGGGCTTTCGATCCGTAACACCATATATTTT. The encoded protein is CATSSEGQGLSIRNTIYF.